This TCR beta chain was sequenced in a study of T-cell memory formation after mild COVID-19. For the study at large: TCR clusters largely stayed donor specific.

Germline CDR1 is SEHNR and CDR2 is FQNEAQ (reference sequence). Deletions cut 3 bases from V and 0 bases from J, with 12 bases between. The CDR3 contains 15 residues. Many counts were recorded for this clonotype. Antigen: not known. Via MiXCR, TCRdb re-called the 5' RACE reads, giving one row per CDR3 protein. The sample contains roughly 300,000 distinct CDR3 sequences, 8.2% of which appear only once. Study observations and caveats: Pre-infection memory contained some responding clones, which suggested that cross-reactive memory had joined.

The sequenced sample was PBMCs or a T cell subset sorted from them (not recorded which). V and J are TRBV7-9 and TRBJ2-7, with D tentatively TRBD2 (6 bases). The TCR comes from a man between 18 and 29 years old who had mild COVID-19 (a few samples of this study predate the infection). Cell type and time point are not known. In DNA, the CDR3 is TGTGCCAGCAGCTTCGGCGGGGATCTCTCCTACGAGCAGTACTTC. Protein sequence: CASSFGGDLSYEQYF.